The rows below give T cell receptor beta chains drawn from one sample of a study of radiotherapy plus CTLA-4 blockade in lung cancer. Sequencing was performed with immunoSEQ multiplex PCR; in TCRdb, only in-frame clones are kept and a portion is missing. Found here are about 98,000 clones, around 83% of them singletons; the top ten hold around 3%. The sequencing used peripheral blood, collected from a patient treated with radiotherapy plus ipilimumab. These receptors originate from a human donor with non-small cell lung cancer who had a partial response to radiotherapy plus ipilimumab. CDR3s include the opening cysteine and the closing phenylalanine or tryptophan. Fields, in order: J gene, V gene, D gene, clone size, CDR3 protein, CDR3 DNA. D genes are given only for firm matches. The size field is filled for only some rows; it gives once, few, many or a size class.

j_call: TRBJ2-5; v_call: TRBV19; d_call: TRBD1; clone_size: -; cdr3_aa: CASSPPGQGARETQYF; cdr3_nt: TGTGCCAGTAGCCCACCCGGACAGGGGGCTAGGGAGACCCAGTACTTC
j_call: TRBJ2-4; v_call: TRBV6-5; d_call: TRBD1; clone_size: once; cdr3_aa: CATAGGAENIQYF; cdr3_nt: TGTGCCACTGCAGGGGGCGCTGAAAACATTCAGTACTTC
j_call: TRBJ2-7; v_call: TRBV7-3; d_call: TRBD2; clone_size: -; cdr3_aa: CASSPQGLAGGGSYEQYF; cdr3_nt: TGTGCCAGCAGCCCCCAAGGACTAGCGGGAGGTGGTTCCTACGAGCAGTACTTC
j_call: TRBJ2-3; v_call: TRBV4-2; d_call: TRBD2; clone_size: once; cdr3_aa: CASSQTSGLSTDTQYF; cdr3_nt: TGTGCCAGCAGCCAAACTAGCGGGCTTAGCACAGATACGCAGTATTTT
j_call: TRBJ1-2; v_call: TRBV19; d_call: TRBD1; clone_size: -; cdr3_aa: CASSYRQGEYGYTF; cdr3_nt: TGTGCCAGTAGTTACAGACAGGGAGAGTATGGCTACACCTTC
j_call: TRBJ2-3; v_call: TRBV18; d_call: -; clone_size: -; cdr3_aa: CASSQGKASTDTQYF; cdr3_nt: TGTGCCAGCTCCCAGGGTAAGGCCAGCACAGATACGCAGTATTTT
j_call: TRBJ1-6; v_call: TRBV15; d_call: -; clone_size: -; cdr3_aa: CATSRATHDNSPLHF; cdr3_nt: TGTGCCACCAGCAGAGCCACACATGATAATTCACCCCTCCACTTT
j_call: TRBJ2-7; v_call: TRBV18; d_call: -; clone_size: -; cdr3_aa: CASSSGAGYEQYF; cdr3_nt: TGTGCCAGCTCCTCGGGAGCGGGTTACGAGCAGTACTTC
j_call: TRBJ2-7; v_call: TRBV5-1; d_call: TRBD2; clone_size: -; cdr3_aa: CASSRGVSGRVVGEQYF; cdr3_nt: TGCGCCAGCAGCCGGGGGGTTAGCGGGAGGGTTGTCGGAGAGCAGTACTTC
j_call: TRBJ2-3; v_call: TRBV19; d_call: TRBD1; clone_size: -; cdr3_aa: CASSSDRGRSADTQYF; cdr3_nt: TGTGCCAGTAGTAGTGACAGGGGGCGTTCGGCAGATACGCAGTATTTT
j_call: TRBJ2-7; v_call: TRBV7-9; d_call: TRBD1; clone_size: once; cdr3_aa: CASSTTPTGAFYEQYF; cdr3_nt: TGTGCCAGCAGCACTACCCCGACAGGGGCGTTCTACGAGCAGTACTTC
j_call: TRBJ2-7; v_call: TRBV7-2; d_call: TRBD2; clone_size: -; cdr3_aa: CASSLPGLAGGNEQYF; cdr3_nt: TGTGCCAGCAGCTTACCGGGACTAGCGGGAGGAAACGAGCAGTACTTC
j_call: TRBJ2-3; v_call: TRBV2; d_call: TRBD1; clone_size: few; cdr3_aa: CASRGTGPDTQYF; cdr3_nt: TGTGCCAGTCGCGGGACAGGGCCAGATACGCAGTATTTT
j_call: TRBJ1-5; v_call: TRBV11-2; d_call: -; clone_size: -; cdr3_aa: CASSRMADLNQPQHF; cdr3_nt: TGTGCCAGCAGTCGTATGGCGGATCTCAATCAGCCCCAGCATTTT